Listed here are 31 T cell receptor beta chains from one sample, sequenced in a study of blood T cell repertoires in COVID-19. The table came from immunoSEQ multiplex PCR; TCRdb's copy has only in-frame clones and leaves some out. Of tens of thousands of clones listed, approximately 84% were seen once; the top ten hold under 30%. The sample consisted of peripheral blood. The origin of the receptors is a human donor in a cohort sampled during active COVID-19.

The rearrangement links TRBV11-3 to TRBJ2-1; 8 nucleotides agree with TRBD1. The ends lost 5 bases at V and 0 bases at J; junction bases unmatched: 6. This CDR3 contains 16 residues. Germline V gene sequence: CDR1 SGHNT, CDR2 YENEEA. The DNA for the CDR3 is TGTGCCAGCAGCCCAGGGGGCTTAAGCTCCTACAATGAGCAGTTCTTC. Protein sequence: CASSPGGLSSYNEQFF.

The chain couples TRBV10-3 to TRBJ1-4; 8 bases match TRBD1. The germline V gene has CDR1 ENHRY and CDR2 SYGVKD. Trimming at V came to 5 bases and at J to 3 bases, leaving 8 bases not matched to a gene. This CDR3 contains 16 residues. CDR3 in DNA: TGTGCCATCAGTCAAGGACAGGGCTTTGCTAATGAAAAACTGTTTTTT. Its translation: CAISQGQGFANEKLFF.

This chain uses TRBV2 with TRBJ1-5, with TRBD1 as a possible D gene (5 bases). The CDR3 length is 15 residues. CDR1 SNHLY and CDR2 FYNNEI come from the germline V gene. Trimming took off 2 bases at V and 4 bases at J, with 12 bases between the two ends. In DNA, the CDR3 is TGTGCCAGCAGTGAAAGTACAGGCATTAATCAGCCCCAGCATTTT. This codes for CASSESTGINQPQHF.

The V call is TRBV6-1, the J call TRBJ2-2, with TRBD2 identical over 10 bases. CDR1 MNHNS and CDR2 SASEGT come from the germline V gene. V was pared by 4 bases and J by 0 bases, with 2 bases of the junction left unmatched. CDR3 size: 16 residues. CDR3 in DNA: TGTGCCAGCAGTGGGCTAGCGGGGGCGAACACCGGGGAGCTGTTTTTT. Translation gives CASSGLAGANTGELFF.

This chain joins TRBV7-2 and TRBJ1-2, with TRBD1 as a possible D gene (5 bases). Between the trimmed V and J ends, which lost 3 bases and 2 bases, there was a span of 10 bases. The CDR3 totals 14 residues. Germline lookup yields CDR1 SGHTA and CDR2 FQGNSA. The CDR3 reads CASSFETVNYGYTF. The DNA for the CDR3 is TGTGCCAGCAGCTTTGAGACAGTCAACTATGGCTACACCTTC.

The V and J genes are TRBV6-6 and TRBJ1-1; 12 nucleotides agree with TRBD1. The length of the CDR3 is 16 residues. J lost 8 bases, V lost 5 bases, and 12 bases had no gene match. CDR1 and CDR2 (germline): MNHNY, SVGAGI (reference sequence). The CDR3 region has the DNA TGTGCCAGCAGTCCCCAGGGACAGGGGGCGGGCCGAGAAGCTTTCTTT. It encodes CASSPQGQGAGREAFF.

This clone occurred a few times. The chain is built from TRBV10-3 and TRBJ1-4, with TRBD1 matching 9 bases. Trimming took 10 bases from V and 7 from J; bases not matched to a gene: 10. Germline V gives CDR1 ENHRY, CDR2 SYGVKD. This CDR3 is 14 amino acids long. This CDR3 reads CATGGTGMGEKLFF. The CDR3 nucleotides are TGTGCCACGGGCGGGACAGGGATGGGTGAAAAACTGTTTTTT.

CDR3 region: CASSIVGDTGELFF. In nucleotides, the CDR3 is TGTGCCAGTAGTATAGTCGGGGACACCGGGGAGCTGTTTTTT. The gene calls are TRBV19 and TRBJ2-2, with D possibly being TRBD2 (5 bases). The CDR3 spans 14 residues. The germline V gene has CDR1 LNHDA and CDR2 SQIVND (reference sequence). V shed 1 base and J shed 3 bases, with 6 bases lying between them. Supplemented by reference TRBV19 and TRBJ2-2, the full variable domain reads DGGITQSPKYLFRKEGQNVTLSCEQNLNHDAMYWYRQDPGQGLRLIYYSQIVNDFQKGDIAEGYSVSREKKESFPLTVTSAQKNPTAFYLCASSIVGDTGELFFGEGSRLTVL.

The chain recombines TRBV7-9 with TRBJ2-1; 13 bases line up with TRBD2. Losses at the gene ends were 4 bases for V and 6 bases for J; bases not matched to a gene: 3. This CDR3 is 15 amino acids long. From germline, CDR1 is SEHNR and CDR2 FQNEAQ (reference sequence). CDR3 region: CASSSLAGGPNEQFF. Written as DNA, the CDR3 is TGTGCCAGCAGCTCACTAGCGGGGGGGCCCAATGAGCAGTTCTTC. Drawing the rest from reference TRBV7-9 and TRBJ2-1, the complete variable domain is DTGVSQNPRHKITKRGQNVTFRCDPISEHNRLYWYRQTLGQGPEFLTYFQNEAQLEKSRLLSDRFSAERPKGSFSTLEIQRTEQGDSAMYLCASSSLAGGPNEQFFGPGTRLTVL.

J is TRBJ2-1 and V is TRBV7-8; 12 nucleotides match TRBD2. J was trimmed by 4 bases and V by 1 base; bases with no gene match: 5. CDR1 is SGHVS, CDR2 FQNEAQ, per germline. The CDR3 has 17 residues. CDR3 in DNA: TGTGCCAGCAGCTTAGGGGCTAGCGGGGGGGCGTACAATGAGCAGTTCTTC. This codes for CASSLGASGGAYNEQFF.

This clone was recorded only once. The chain has TRBV4-3 and TRBJ2-1; no clear D. Per germline, CDR1 LGHNA and CDR2 YSLEER. This CDR3 region has 15 residues. The ends were cut back, 0 bases at V and 0 bases at J, with 6 bases in the middle. CDR3 sequence: CASSQDSSSYNEQFF. CDR3 DNA: TGCGCCAGCAGCCAAGATTCCAGCTCCTACAATGAGCAGTTCTTC.

V gene TRBV9 combines with J gene TRBJ2-1; 10 positions agree with TRBD2. From germline, CDR1 is SGDLS and CDR2 YYNGEE. The CDR3 is 16 residues long. V trimming: 0 bases; J trimming: 7 bases; junction bases outside the gene matches: 7. The CDR3 spells CASSVGASGGPNEQFF. The CDR3 DNA sequence: TGTGCCAGCAGCGTAGGAGCTAGCGGGGGACCTAATGAGCAGTTCTTC.

The chain has TRBV6-5 and TRBJ2-7; 11 bases fit TRBD2. From germline, CDR1 is MNHEY and CDR2 SVGAGI. Unmatched junction bases numbered 8, after V lost 6 bases and J lost 4 bases. The CDR3 consists of 15 residues. Here the CDR3 DNA reads TGTGCCAGCAGGAAAAGGGGGACTAGCGGATACGAGCAGTACTTC. It specifies CASRKRGTSGYEQYF.

The DNA of the CDR3 is TGTGCCAGCAGTCCGAGCGGGGGGAGAGGTAGAGAGACCCAGTACTTC. Translated, it gives CASSPSGGRGRETQYF. V and J are TRBV5-5 and TRBJ2-5, with 9 bases identical to TRBD2. CDR1 and CDR2 (germline): SGHKS, YYEKEE (reference sequence). The CDR3 consists of 16 residues. V lost 5 bases to trimming and J lost 4 bases; unmatched junction nucleotides: 12.

The chain combines TRBV5-6 with TRBJ1-4; D is undetermined. Trimming took 0 bases from V and 1 from J, leaving 4 bases between them. CDR1 SGHDT and CDR2 YYEEEE come from the germline V gene. CDR3 size: 14 residues. The CDR3 sequence is CASSLGVTNEKLFF. DNA of the CDR3: TGTGCCAGCAGCTTGGGAGTAACTAATGAAAAACTGTTTTTT.

This clone was counted only a few times. The chain couples TRBV5-1 to TRBJ1-4, with 9 bases fitting TRBD1. The CDR3 is 14 amino acids. Trimming removed 5 bases from V and 12 bases from J; junction bases left unmatched: 11. Germline values: CDR1 SGHRS, CDR2 YFSETQ. In nucleotides, the CDR3 is TGCGCCAGCAGTGACCCGGGACAGGGTTACGAACTGTTTTTT. Translated, it gives CASSDPGQGYELFF.

This clone was observed a handful of times. The chain combines TRBV7-6 with TRBJ1-5; D may be TRBD1 (5 bases). This CDR3 contains 15 residues. Germline V gene lookup returns CDR1 SGHVS and CDR2 FNYEAQ. Trimming pared 4 bases from V and 3 bases from J, leaving 13 bases between. CDR3 residues: CASSSGLENNQPQHF. The DNA for the CDR3 is TGTGCCAGCAGCTCAGGGTTGGAGAACAATCAGCCCCAGCATTTT.

The rearrangement uses TRBV18 and TRBJ2-7; D ambiguous. Germline V gene data show CDR1 as KGHSH and CDR2 as LQKENI. The V and J ends lost 2 bases and 2 bases respectively, with 10 bases between them. The CDR3 loop spans 14 amino acids. The CDR3: CASSPLRVTYEQYF. CDR3 sequence (DNA): TGTGCCAGCTCACCATTACGGGTTACCTACGAGCAGTACTTC.

The V call is TRBV7-3, the J call TRBJ1-6, with no clear D. The V gene lost 4 bases and the J gene lost 5 bases, with 6 bases spanning the gap. The CDR3 has 13 amino acids. Germline V gene lookup returns CDR1 SGHTA and CDR2 FQGTGA. CDR3 sequence reads: CASSSYNNSPLHF. Here the CDR3 DNA reads TGTGCCAGCAGCTCCTATAATAATTCACCCCTCCACTTT.

The chain joins TRBV19 to TRBJ2-4; 7 bases agree with TRBD1. Trimming cost V 5 bases and J 7 bases; bases outside gene matches: 2. The CDR3 loop spans 12 amino acids. Germline V gives CDR1 LNHDA, CDR2 SQIVND (reference sequence). CDR3 region: CASSEQGNIQYF. The CDR3, as DNA: TGTGCCAGTAGTGAACAGGGGAACATTCAGTACTTC.

The V gene is TRBV6-5, the J gene TRBJ1-4; D gene ambiguous. Trimming pared 3 bases from V and 5 bases from J, leaving 7 bases between. The CDR3 sequence is 13 residues long. Germline V gene data show CDR1 as MNHEY and CDR2 as SVGAGI. CDR3 coding DNA: TGTGCCAGCAGTTATGTCGGGAATGAAAAACTGTTTTTT. Translating it yields CASSYVGNEKLFF.

In its sample, this clone was seen a few times. The chain employs TRBV28 and TRBJ1-1; the match to TRBD1 covers 7 bases. With V trimmed by 6 bases and J by 1 base, 5 bases remained unmatched. Per germline, CDR1 MDHEN and CDR2 SYDVKM. The CDR3 is made up of 14 amino acids. The CDR3 sequence is CASRPGQTNTEAFF. In DNA, the CDR3 is TGTGCCAGCAGACCGGGACAGACGAACACTGAAGCTTTCTTT.

The chain combines TRBV6-4 with TRBJ1-2; D possibly corresponds to TRBD1 (6 bases). Germline CDR1 is MRHNA and CDR2 is SNTAGT. CDR3 size: 12 residues. Between the trimmed V and J ends, which lost 2 bases and 8 bases, there was a span of 9 bases. DNA for the CDR3: TGTGCCAGCAGTGACGCGACAGGCGGCTACACCTTC. Amino acid sequence: CASSDATGGYTF.

V and J are TRBV7-2 and TRBJ2-1; 10 positions match TRBD2. V was clipped by 4 bases and J by 2 bases; unmatched bases: 2. Germline V gives CDR1 SGHTA, CDR2 FQGNSA. This CDR3 has 15 amino acids. The CDR3 sequence is CASSYSGGAYNEQFF. CDR3 nucleotides: TGTGCCAGCAGCTACAGCGGGGGGGCCTACAATGAGCAGTTCTTC.

The chain combines TRBV18 with TRBJ2-7; TRBD2 matches at 14 bases. This CDR3 comprises 16 residues. The V segment lost 3 bases and the J segment 6 bases; nucleotides outside the gene matches: 7. CDR1 is KGHSH, CDR2 LQKENI, per germline. CDR3 sequence reads: CASSPTGLAGDGEQYF. The CDR3 DNA reads TGTGCCAGCTCACCTACGGGACTAGCGGGGGACGGCGAGCAGTACTTC. Full variable domain (missing parts from reference TRBV18 and TRBJ2-7): NAGVMQNPRHLVRRRGQEARLRCSPMKGHSHVYWYRQLPEEGLKFMVYLQKENIIDESGMPKERFSAEFPKEGPSILRIQQVVRGDSAAYFCASSPTGLAGDGEQYFGPGTRLTVT.

This clone was detected once. This chain links TRBV6-2 or TRBV6-3 with TRBJ1-5, with D hard to call. Germline lookup yields CDR1 MNHEY and CDR2 SVGEGT. CDR3 length: 12 amino acids. Between the trimmed V and J ends, which lost 6 bases and 5 bases, there was a span of 8 bases. CDR3 nucleotides: TGTGCCAGCAGCCCAAGCTATCAGCCCCAGCATTTT. Its protein product is CASSPSYQPQHF.

The chain combines TRBV7-9 with TRBJ2-7; 8 bases line up with TRBD2. Germline CDR1 and CDR2: SEHNR and FQNEAQ (reference sequence). The CDR3 totals 16 residues. The ends lost 1 base at V and 2 bases at J; junction bases unmatched: 7. The CDR3 sequence is CASSLGVSGKTYEQYF. In DNA form, the CDR3 reads TGTGCCAGCAGCTTAGGGGTTAGCGGGAAAACCTACGAGCAGTACTTC.

This clone was recorded only once. The chain uses TRBV7-9 and TRBJ1-1; a possible D gene is TRBD1 (5 bases). This CDR3 contains 13 residues. Germline V lookup: CDR1 SEHNR, CDR2 FQNEAQ (reference sequence). V lost 1 base to trimming and J lost 11 bases, with 14 bases between them. This chain's CDR3 is CASSLGSGLQAFF. CDR3 nucleotides: TGTGCCAGCAGCTTAGGATCGGGACTCCAGGCTTTCTTT.

The chain links TRBV5-5 to TRBJ1-5; D is unresolved. Trimming left V 2 bases short and J 3 bases short, with 6 bases between. This CDR3 has 13 residues. From germline, CDR1 is SGHKS and CDR2 YYEKEE (reference sequence). The CDR3 coding sequence is TGTGCCAGCAGCTTCGTCCCCAATCAGCCCCAGCATTTT. Translating gives CASSFVPNQPQHF.

The CDR3 bases are TGCGCCAGCAGCCAAGTCCATCCGGGACAGGGAAACACTGAAGCTTTCTTT. Its protein is CASSQVHPGQGNTEAFF. The rearrangement uses TRBV4-1 and TRBJ1-1; TRBD1 aligns across 9 bases. V gave up 1 base and J gave up 2 bases; unmatched junction bases: 8. The CDR3 loop spans 17 amino acids. Germline V CDR1 and CDR2: MGHRA, YSYEKL.

The J gene is TRBJ2-3, the V gene TRBV12-2; the D call in the table, TRBD1, was not verified against the DNA. TRBV12-2 is deemed a pseudogene. The CDR3 spans 17 residues. The CDR3 loop is CASRLIWDTTSTDTQYF. CDR3 coding DNA: TGTGCAAGTCGCTTAATCTGGGACACCACTAGCACAGATACGCAGTATTTT.